The T cell receptor beta chain described here comes from a study of blood T cells in healthy people across ages. Findings and caveats of the study: Whereas aged donors had fewer naive CD4+ cells, long-lived donors had more of them and higher diversity.

A J-beta primer mix and a sample-barcoded 5' primer were used in a second PCR of about 7 to 12 cycles. TCRdb fed the 5' RACE reads into MiXCR, producing one record per CDR3 protein. The table has 750,000 to 950,000 distinct CDR3 sequences, approximately 55% seen once; the top ten hold under 50%. Russia was home to the donors, healthy Caucasian individuals aged about 6 to 100. Concerning this clonotype: Antigen specificity is unknown.

CDR1 SQVTM and CDR2 ANQGSEA come from the germline V gene. The CDR3 has 13 residues. The junction had 7 bases not matched to a gene; V was cut back by 6 bases and J by 6 bases. The chain is built from TRBV29-1 and TRBJ2-3; 9 bases fit TRBD2. The sequencing input was blood. This TCR was recovered from a man aged 80 or over in good health. CDR3 DNA: TGCAGCGTGTATCGCGGGAGGGCCGATACGCAGTATTTT. This translates into CSVYRGRADTQYF.